The clone carrying this TCR beta chain has just one count. These data come from a study of OX40 agonist ivuxolimab in advanced cancers. Profiled with immunoSEQ multiplex PCR; TCRdb holds only in-frame clones, not every one. The table lists 75,000 to 100,000 clones, around nine tenths of them singletons. V lost 0 bases and J lost 8, with 8 bases in between. The CDR3 is 12 residues long. The germline V gene encodes CDR1 GTSNPN and CDR2 SVGIG (reference sequence). The chain carries TRBV30 and TRBJ2-1; no clear D gene. This TCR derives from an adult with an advanced solid tumor such as melanoma, head and neck, liver or kidney cancer. This material consisted of CD4+ or CD8+ T cells sorted from blood, taken in a trial of the OX40 agonist ivuxolimab. The CDR3 protein is CAWSVSGHEQFF. The DNA of the CDR3 is TGTGCCTGGAGTGTCAGTGGGCATGAGCAGTTCTTC.